The rows below give T cell receptor beta chains drawn from one sample of a study of blood T cell repertoires in COVID-19. Libraries were prepared by immunoSEQ multiplex PCR; TCRdb keeps only in-frame clonotypes and omits some of them. The sample contains fewer than 120,000 clones, 70% to 90% of which appear only once. Sequenced sample: peripheral blood. The receptors come from a human donor in a cohort sampled during active COVID-19. The CDR3 runs from the conserved cysteine through the conserved F or W. The D gene is left open where the match is weak. The listing skips clone size in some rows; elsewhere it reads once, few, many or a size class.

cdr3_nt cdr3_aa d_call cdr3_length clone_size j_call v_call
TGTGCCACTAGCGAGCGGGAGTGGAACGGGGAGCTGTTTTTT CATSEREWNGELFF TRBD2 14 NA TRBJ2-2 TRBV19
TGCAGCGTTGAAGAACAGGTCAAGGATACGCAGTATTTT CSVEEQVKDTQYF NA 13 NA TRBJ2-3 TRBV29-1
TGTGCCAGCAGCCGCAGGGGTGGGACCTACGAGCAGTACTTC CASSRRGGTYEQYF NA 14 once TRBJ2-7 TRBV3-1/TRBV3-2
TGTGCCAGCAGCTCAGGACAGGGGCCTTGGCCCCAGCATTTT CASSSGQGPWPQHF TRBD1 14 NA TRBJ1-5 TRBV7-2
TGTGCCAGCTCACCTCGAGACACCGGGGAGCTGTTTTTT CASSPRDTGELFF NA 13 NA TRBJ2-2 TRBV18
TGTGCTAGCAGCCCCGGGAGATGGAACCCGTCTAGCACAGATACGCAGTATTTT CASSPGRWNPSSTDTQYF NA 18 NA TRBJ2-3 TRBV7-7
TGTGCCAGCAGCTTAGTTGTGGGGGGGCCAGATACGCAGTATTTT CASSLVVGGPDTQYF NA 15 NA TRBJ2-3 TRBV7-2
TGTGCCAGCAGCCTAACAGGGGCCGGCACTGAAGCTTTCTTT CASSLTGAGTEAFF TRBD1 14 NA TRBJ1-1 TRBV5-4
TGTGCCAGCAGCGTAAGCTGGGGCAGCAATCAGCCCCAGCATTTT CASSVSWGSNQPQHF NA 15 NA TRBJ1-5 TRBV9
TGTGCCAGCAGCTCCGGCGGGGGGCGCCGGGAGACCCAGTACTTC CASSSGGGRRETQYF TRBD2 15 NA TRBJ2-5 TRBV9
TGCGCCAGCAGCCAAGATGGTACAGGGTGGGCCTATGGCTACACCTTC CASSQDGTGWAYGYTF NA 16 NA TRBJ1-2 TRBV4-3
TGTGCCAGCAGCCAAGGGGCAATCTTGAGCAATCAGCCCCAGCATTTT CASSQGAILSNQPQHF NA 16 NA TRBJ1-5 TRBV3-1/TRBV3-2
TGTGCCAGCAGCTCCTGGGACACACACACCGGGGAGCTGTTTTTT CASSSWDTHTGELFF NA 15 NA TRBJ2-2 TRBV7-9
TGCAGTGCTAGTAAGCGGGGGCCTCCGGAGACCCAGTACTTC CSASKRGPPETQYF TRBD2 14 NA TRBJ2-5 TRBV20-1
TGTGCCAGCAGCCAAGGGGGACAGGGGGCTCTATTTGAGCAGTACTTC CASSQGGQGALFEQYF TRBD1 16 NA TRBJ2-7 TRBV4-2
TGTGCCAGCAGCTTCGGAGACGGGAGTGGGCCCCAGCATTTT CASSFGDGSGPQHF NA 14 NA TRBJ1-5 TRBV7-2
TGTGCCAGCAGCAGAGTGCGGGGGCCACCTAACTATGGCTACACCTTC CASSRVRGPPNYGYTF NA 16 NA TRBJ1-2 TRBV7-2
TGTGCCAGCAGCTTAACGGGCGGGAGGGCTCCTTACAATGAGCAGTTCTTC CASSLTGGRAPYNEQFF TRBD2 17 NA TRBJ2-1 TRBV7-3
TGTGCCAGCAGTCCTGGTTCAGATTATGGCTACACCTTC CASSPGSDYGYTF NA 13 NA TRBJ1-2 TRBV6-5
TGCGCCAGCAGCCAAGATCTAGGCGGGGGCGGATCACCCCTCCACTTT CASSQDLGGGGSPLHF NA 16 NA TRBJ1-6 TRBV4-3
TGTGCCAGCAGCGTGGCAAGGGAGCGCGAGCAGTACTTC CASSVAREREQYF NA 13 NA TRBJ2-7 TRBV4-2
TGCGCCAGCAGTGAACTGGGCAAAAGATACAATGAGCAGTTCTTC CASSELGKRYNEQFF NA 15 once TRBJ2-1 TRBV10-2
TGTGCCAGCAGCTTCGGGGGACCCACCTACGAGCAGTACTTC CASSFGGPTYEQYF NA 14 NA TRBJ2-7 TRBV7-3
TGCGCCAGCAGCTTGGTTCCCACGGGACTCACCCCTCCCTACGAGCAGTACTTC CASSLVPTGLTPPYEQYF NA 18 NA TRBJ2-7 TRBV5-1
TGTGCCAGCTCACCACCGGGACAGGGAGGAACCGGGGAGCTGTTTTTT CASSPPGQGGTGELFF TRBD1 16 NA TRBJ2-2 TRBV18
TGTGCCAGCACCGTGACAGGATTGAACACTGAAGCTTTCTTT CASTVTGLNTEAFF NA 14 NA TRBJ1-1 TRBV14
TGTGCCAGTACTCCTTCGGGATTGGGGGCTGGAGGCTATGGCTACACCTTC CASTPSGLGAGGYGYTF NA 17 once TRBJ1-2 TRBV19
TGTGCCAGCAGTTGGGACAGCCTTAATGAAAAACTGTTTTTT CASSWDSLNEKLFF TRBD1 14 NA TRBJ1-4 TRBV6-5
TGTGCCAGCAGCAAAAGACAGAACACCGGGGAGCTGTTTTTT CASSKRQNTGELFF NA 14 few TRBJ2-2 TRBV21-1
TGTGCCAGCAGCCACGGGACTGCTAGGGAGACCCAGTACTTC CASSHGTARETQYF NA 14 NA TRBJ2-5 TRBV3-1/TRBV3-2
TGTGCCAGCAGCTTAGTGCCGATGGGGGCCACTGAAGCTTTCTTT CASSLVPMGATEAFF NA 15 NA TRBJ1-1 TRBV13
TGTGCCAGCAGCTTAGATTCAGGACTCCAAGGGGGTGGCTACACCTTC CASSLDSGLQGGGYTF NA 16 few TRBJ1-2 TRBV11-2
TGTGCCAGCACCAGGACAGGGTTCGGGGGCGAGCAGTACTTC CASTRTGFGGEQYF TRBD1 14 NA TRBJ2-7 TRBV6-5
TGTGCCAGTAGTCTTGGACTAGCGGCAGGATACTACGCCTTC CASSLGLAAGYYAF TRBD2 14 once TRBJ2-7 TRBV19
TGCGCCAGCAGCCCTGCTAGCGGGAGGGGAGAGACCCAGTACTTC CASSPASGRGETQYF TRBD2 15 NA TRBJ2-5 TRBV5-1
TGTGCCAGCAGCTTCCTCATACGACTAGCGACCTACACAGATACGCAGTATTTT CASSFLIRLATYTDTQYF TRBD2 18 NA TRBJ2-3 TRBV5-8
TGTGCCAGCTCACAACAGGGTACTGGAAACACCATATATTTT CASSQQGTGNTIYF NA 14 NA TRBJ1-3 TRBV18
TGTGCCAGTACCGGACAGGGGGCGGGTAATGGCTACACCTTC CASTGQGAGNGYTF TRBD1 14 NA TRBJ1-2 TRBV19
TGTGCCAGCAGACAGCTAGGACAGGGAGAGACCCAGTACTTC CASRQLGQGETQYF TRBD1 14 few TRBJ2-5 TRBV5-4
TGTGCCAGCAGTTACCTGCACGGGCAGGGTGTGAATACGCAGTATTTT CASSYLHGQGVNTQYF NA 16 NA TRBJ2-3 TRBV28
TGTGCCAGCAGTTACTCGAACGAGCAGGCCTACGAGCAGTACTTC CASSYSNEQAYEQYF NA 15 NA TRBJ2-7 TRBV6-5
TGTGCCAGCAGTCCTATGGGACAGGGAGGGAACTATGGCTACACCTTC CASSPMGQGGNYGYTF TRBD1 16 NA TRBJ1-2 TRBV2
TGCAGCGTTGAAGGTTACAGGGAAGATACGCAGTATTTT CSVEGYREDTQYF NA 13 NA TRBJ2-3 TRBV29-1
TGCGCCAGCAGTCATAGGGGTCCCAGAAACACAGATACGCAGTATTTT CASSHRGPRNTDTQYF NA 16 once TRBJ2-3 TRBV5-1
TGCGCCAGCAGTGAAACGTACGGAAGTTCTAGGGATACGCAGTATTTT CASSETYGSSRDTQYF NA 16 NA TRBJ2-3 TRBV10-1
TGTGCCAGCAGGCAACCGGGACAGGGGTACACCGGGGAGCTGTTTTTT CASRQPGQGYTGELFF TRBD1 16 NA TRBJ2-2 TRBV6-6
TGCGCCAGCAGCCCCGGCGGTAGCGGGGGGACGAACACCGGGGAGCTGTTTTTT CASSPGGSGGTNTGELFF TRBD2 18 NA TRBJ2-2 TRBV4-1
TGTGCCAGCAGTTTAGGCCTGACTAGACCGTACTTC CASSLGLTRPYF NA 12 NA TRBJ2-5 TRBV28
TGTGCCAGCAGCTTAAACAGGGTGACCTCCGGAAACACCATATATTTT CASSLNRVTSGNTIYF NA 16 NA TRBJ1-3 TRBV7-2
TGTGCCAGCAGCTTAGACTTAGAGACCCAGTACTTC CASSLDLETQYF NA 12 NA TRBJ2-5 TRBV7-3
TGTGCCAGCAGTGAGTGGCAGGGGTCATCCGGGGAGCTGTTTTTT CASSEWQGSSGELFF NA 15 few TRBJ2-2 TRBV2
TGTGCCAGCAGCTTAGGGCTAGTTTATCAACAGTACTTC CASSLGLVYQQYF NA 13 once TRBJ2-7 TRBV7-2